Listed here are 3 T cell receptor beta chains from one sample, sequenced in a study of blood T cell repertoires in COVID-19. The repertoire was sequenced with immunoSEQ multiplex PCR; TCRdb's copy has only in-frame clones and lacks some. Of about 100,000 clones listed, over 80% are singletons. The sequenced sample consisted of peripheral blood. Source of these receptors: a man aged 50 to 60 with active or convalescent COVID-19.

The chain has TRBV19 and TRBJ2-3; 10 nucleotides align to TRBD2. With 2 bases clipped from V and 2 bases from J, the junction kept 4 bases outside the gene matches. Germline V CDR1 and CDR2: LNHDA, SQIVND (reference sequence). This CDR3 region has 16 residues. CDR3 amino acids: CASSILSGRNTDTQYF. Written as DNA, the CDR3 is TGTGCCAGTAGTATACTTAGCGGGAGGAACACAGATACGCAGTATTTT.

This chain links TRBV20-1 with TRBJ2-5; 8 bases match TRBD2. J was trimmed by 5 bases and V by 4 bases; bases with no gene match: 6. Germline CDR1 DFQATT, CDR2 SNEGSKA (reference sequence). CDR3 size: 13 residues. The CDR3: CSANELADETQYF. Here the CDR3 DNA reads TGCAGTGCTAATGAACTAGCGGACGAGACCCAGTACTTC.

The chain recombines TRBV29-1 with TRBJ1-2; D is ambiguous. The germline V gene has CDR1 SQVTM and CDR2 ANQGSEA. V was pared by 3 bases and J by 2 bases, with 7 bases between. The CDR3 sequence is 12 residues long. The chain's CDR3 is CSVDLSNYGYTF. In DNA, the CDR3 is TGCAGCGTTGACCTGTCGAACTATGGCTACACCTTC.